One TCR beta chain is described in this entry. The antigen is unknown. Cells designated naive CD8 were CD45RO-negative and were positively selected for CCR7, with terminally differentiated effector memory CD45RA+ cells excluded. The J segment lost 5 bases and the V segment lost 0 bases, leaving 4 bases of the junction unmatched. The CDR3 is made up of 14 amino acids. Per germline, CDR1 MNHNY and CDR2 SVGAGI (reference sequence). The data were obtained in a study of shared clonotypes between healthy human individuals. General study results and limits: Sampling used blood alone; tissue repertoires probably differ. Sharing of clonotypes among donors was expected to vary with sequencing depth.

The genomic DNA of each subset was split evenly across several immunoSEQ plates. Produced via immunoSEQ multiplex PCR; TCRdb's table is partial and in-frame only. Among 660,000 or so clones listed, roughly 95% were seen once. The chain is built from TRBV6-6 and TRBJ2-7; 7 nucleotides agree with TRBD2. This sequence was found in a woman between 25 and 40 years old in good health. The sequencing input was naive CD8+ T cells sorted from blood. The CDR3 sequence is CASSYSFAGDEQYF. DNA for the CDR3: TGTGCCAGCAGTTACTCGTTTGCGGGAGACGAGCAGTACTTC.